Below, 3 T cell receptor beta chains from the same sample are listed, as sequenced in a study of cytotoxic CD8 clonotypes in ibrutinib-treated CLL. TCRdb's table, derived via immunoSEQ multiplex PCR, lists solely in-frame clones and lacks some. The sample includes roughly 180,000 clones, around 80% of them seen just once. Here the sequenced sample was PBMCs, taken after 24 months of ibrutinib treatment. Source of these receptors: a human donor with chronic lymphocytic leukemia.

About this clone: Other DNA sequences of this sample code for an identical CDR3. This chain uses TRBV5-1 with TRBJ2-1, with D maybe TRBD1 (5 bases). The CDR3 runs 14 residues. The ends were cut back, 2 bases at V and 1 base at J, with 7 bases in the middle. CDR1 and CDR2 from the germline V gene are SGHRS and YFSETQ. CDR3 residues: CASSFPGSYNEQFF. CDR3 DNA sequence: TGCGCCAGCAGCTTCCCAGGGTCCTACAATGAGCAGTTCTTC.

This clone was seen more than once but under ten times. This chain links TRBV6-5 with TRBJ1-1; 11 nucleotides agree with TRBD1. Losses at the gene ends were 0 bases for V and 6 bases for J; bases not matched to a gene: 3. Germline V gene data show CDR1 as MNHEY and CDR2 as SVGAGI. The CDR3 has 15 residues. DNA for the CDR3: TGTGCCAGCAGTTACTCGGACAGGGGGCTCGCTGAAGCTTTCTTT. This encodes CASSYSDRGLAEAFF.

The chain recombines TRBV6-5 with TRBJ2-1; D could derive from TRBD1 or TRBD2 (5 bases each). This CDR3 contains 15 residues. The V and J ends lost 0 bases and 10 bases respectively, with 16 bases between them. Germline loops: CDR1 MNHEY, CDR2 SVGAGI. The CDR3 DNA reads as TGTGCCAGCAGTTACTCGAGTACCCCCTGGGGGGAGCAGTTCTTC. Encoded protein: CASSYSSTPWGEQFF.